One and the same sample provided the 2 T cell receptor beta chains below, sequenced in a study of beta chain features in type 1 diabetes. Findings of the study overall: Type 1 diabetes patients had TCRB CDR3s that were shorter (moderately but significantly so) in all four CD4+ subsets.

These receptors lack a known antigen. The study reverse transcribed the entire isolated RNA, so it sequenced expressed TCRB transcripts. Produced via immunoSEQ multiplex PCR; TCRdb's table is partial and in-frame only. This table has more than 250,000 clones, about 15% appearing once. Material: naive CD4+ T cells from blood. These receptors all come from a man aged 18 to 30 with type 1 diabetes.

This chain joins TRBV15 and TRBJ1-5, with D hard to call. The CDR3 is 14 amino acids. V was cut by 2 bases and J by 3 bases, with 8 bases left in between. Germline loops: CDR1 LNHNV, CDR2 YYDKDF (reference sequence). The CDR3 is CATSRLRNNQPQHF. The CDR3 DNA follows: TGTGCCACCAGCAGATTGAGAAACAATCAGCCCCAGCATTTT.

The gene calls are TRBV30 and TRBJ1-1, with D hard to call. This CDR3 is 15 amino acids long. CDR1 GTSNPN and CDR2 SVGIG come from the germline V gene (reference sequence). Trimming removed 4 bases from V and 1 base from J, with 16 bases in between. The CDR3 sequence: CAWTRMVAENTEAFF. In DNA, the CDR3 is TGTGCCTGGACTAGAATGGTGGCGGAGAACACTGAAGCTTTCTTT.